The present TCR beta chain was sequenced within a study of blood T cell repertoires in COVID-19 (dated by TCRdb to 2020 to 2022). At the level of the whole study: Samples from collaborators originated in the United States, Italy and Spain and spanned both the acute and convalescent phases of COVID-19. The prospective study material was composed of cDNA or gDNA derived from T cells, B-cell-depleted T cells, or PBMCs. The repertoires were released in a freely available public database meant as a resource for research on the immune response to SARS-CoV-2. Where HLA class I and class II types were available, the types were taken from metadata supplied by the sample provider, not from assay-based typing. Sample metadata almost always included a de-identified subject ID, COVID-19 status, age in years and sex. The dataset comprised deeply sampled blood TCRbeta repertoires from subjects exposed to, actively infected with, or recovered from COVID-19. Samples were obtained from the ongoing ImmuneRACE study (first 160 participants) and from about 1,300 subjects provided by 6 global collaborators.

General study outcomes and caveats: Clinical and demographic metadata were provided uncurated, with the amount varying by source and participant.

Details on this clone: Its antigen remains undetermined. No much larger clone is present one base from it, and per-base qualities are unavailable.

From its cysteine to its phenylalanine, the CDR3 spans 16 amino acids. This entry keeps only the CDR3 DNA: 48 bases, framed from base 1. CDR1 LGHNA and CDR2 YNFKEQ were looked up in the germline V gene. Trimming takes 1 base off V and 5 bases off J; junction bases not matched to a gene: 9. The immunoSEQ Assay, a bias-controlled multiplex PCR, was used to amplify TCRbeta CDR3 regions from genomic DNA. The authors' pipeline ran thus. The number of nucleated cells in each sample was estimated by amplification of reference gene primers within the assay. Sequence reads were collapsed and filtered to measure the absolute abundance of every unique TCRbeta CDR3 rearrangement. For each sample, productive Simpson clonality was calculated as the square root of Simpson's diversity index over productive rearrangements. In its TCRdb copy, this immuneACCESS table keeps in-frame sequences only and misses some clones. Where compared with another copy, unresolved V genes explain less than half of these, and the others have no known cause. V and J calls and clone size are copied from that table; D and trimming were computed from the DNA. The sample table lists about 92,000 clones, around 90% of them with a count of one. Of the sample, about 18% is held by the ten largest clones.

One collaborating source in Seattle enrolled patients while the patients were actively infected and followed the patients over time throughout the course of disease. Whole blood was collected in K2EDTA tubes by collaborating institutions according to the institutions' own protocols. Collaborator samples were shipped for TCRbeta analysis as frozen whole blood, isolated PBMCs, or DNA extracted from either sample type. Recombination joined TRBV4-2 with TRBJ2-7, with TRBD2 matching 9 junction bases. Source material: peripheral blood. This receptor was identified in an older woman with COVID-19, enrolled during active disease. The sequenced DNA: TGTGCCAGCAGCCAAGGGGGCGGGGGGGCTGTGGACGAGCAGTACTTC. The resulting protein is CASSQGGGGAVDEQYF.